This T cell receptor beta chain was documented in a study of Graves' ophthalmopathy and Graves' hyperthyroidism. Comment on this clonotype: Its cognate antigen is unknown.

Scientists amplified the TCR beta CDR3 regions from RNA transcripts. First-round RT-PCR employed HTBI primers, with a second-round multiplex PCR after it. Each CDR3 protein gets one entry after TCRdb re-called the multiplex PCR reads with MiXCR. The data contain about 700,000 distinct CDR3 sequences, over 40% of them singletons. The CDR3 extends over 18 amino acids. V lost 1 base and J 0 bases, leaving 13 bases between the germline ends. Germline CDR1 SGHAT, CDR2 FQDESV (reference sequence). Study conclusions and caveats: The authors also found most expanded thyroid clonotypes above 0.001 frequency in blood.

The chain links TRBV11-1 to TRBJ2-6; TRBD1 is a possible D gene (6 bases). This sequence originates from an adult man with Graves' ophthalmopathy. Sequencing was performed on peripheral blood. CDR3 loop: CASSLGTQGTSGANVLTF. The CDR3 DNA is TGTGCCAGCAGCTTAGGTACGCAGGGGACCTCTGGGGCCAACGTCCTGACTTTC.